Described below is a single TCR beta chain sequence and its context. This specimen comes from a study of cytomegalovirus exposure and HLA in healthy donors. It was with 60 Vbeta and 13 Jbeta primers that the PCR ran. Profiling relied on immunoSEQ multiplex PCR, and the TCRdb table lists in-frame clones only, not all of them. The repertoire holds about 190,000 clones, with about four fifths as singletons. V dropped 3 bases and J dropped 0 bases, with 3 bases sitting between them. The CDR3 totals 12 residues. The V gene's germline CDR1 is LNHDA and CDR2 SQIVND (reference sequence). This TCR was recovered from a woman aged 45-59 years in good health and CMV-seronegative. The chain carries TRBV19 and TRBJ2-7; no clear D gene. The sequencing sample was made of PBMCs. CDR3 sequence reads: CASSIGSYEQYF. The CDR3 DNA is TGTGCCAGTAGTATCGGCTCCTACGAGCAGTACTTC.